These 11 T cell receptor beta chains originate from one sample sequenced in a study (dated by TCRdb to about 2015). Library method: 5' RACE. The run used an Illumina MiSeq. The public reads were reanalyzed by TCRdb: fastp trimming at Q25, MiXCR alignment, in-frame beta chains only. A single entry per CDR3 protein holds the most common genes and DNA from its merged rows. For this sample the table gives some 8,000 distinct CDR3 sequences, of which 52% were detected only once. The ten largest account for just under 5% of the sample. The sample was memory CD4+ T cells sorted from a lymph node. In light of the paper, this sample's cell subset or site label describes: memory CD4+ T cells, CD4+CD45RO+CD25-. Every receptor here comes from a female donor with breast cancer.

The rearrangement links TRBV7-6 to TRBJ1-5, with 7 bases aligning to TRBD1. V shed 2 bases and J 7 bases; nucleotides not matched to a gene: 2. Germline CDR1 SGHVS, CDR2 FNYEAQ. This CDR3 region has 13 residues. The CDR3 bases are TGTGCCAGCAGCTTAAACAGGGGCCAGCCCCAGCATTTT. It codes for CASSLNRGQPQHF.

Worth noting for this clonotype: This likely comes from a read error, as the CDR3 has no conserved phenylalanine or tryptophan at its end. This rearrangement joins TRBV20-1 to TRBJ2-1, with 11 bases identical to TRBD2. The CDR3 is 18 residues long. Germline values: CDR1 DFQATT, CDR2 SNEGSKA (reference sequence). The V segment lost 0 bases and the J segment 0 bases; nucleotides outside the gene matches: 7. The CDR3 sequence is CSARDYRTSGHSYNEQFL. CDR3 sequence (DNA): TGCAGTGCTAGAGATTACAGGACTAGCGGGCACTCCTACAATGAGCAGTTCCTC.

The sample holds one count of this clonotype. A much larger clone sits a single nucleotide away, making a read error possible. The chain uses TRBV4-1 and TRBJ2-7, with D uncertain. The CDR3 contains 13 residues. CDR1 and CDR2 from the germline V gene are MGHRA and YSYEKL. CDR3 DNA: TGCGCCAGCAACCAAGAAGCCAGCTACGAGCAGTACTTC. It translates to CASNQEASYEQYF.

CDR3 loop: CASSGRQGVNIQYF. The CDR3, as DNA: TGTGCCAGCAGCGGACGACAGGGAGTAAACATTCAGTACTTC. V is TRBV4-2 and J is TRBJ2-4, with 7 bases that match TRBD1. The CDR3 length is 14 residues. The junction had 7 bases not matched to a gene; V was cut back by 5 bases and J by 6 bases. Germline CDR1 and CDR2: LGHNA and YNFKEQ.

As regards this clonotype: This clone may be a read error of a much larger clone one base away. CDR3 sequence: CSAARRGSGSEQFF. The DNA for the CDR3 is TGCAGTGCCGCGAGGAGGGGCTCGGGCAGTGAGCAGTTCTTC. The gene calls are TRBV20-1 and TRBJ2-1, with a possible D match to TRBD2 (6 bases). Germline CDR1 is DFQATT and CDR2 is SNEGSKA (reference sequence). V was pared by 6 bases and J by 9 bases, with 21 bases between. The CDR3 length is 14 residues.

This clonotype is a singleton in its sample. The V gene is TRBV4-1, the J gene TRBJ2-1; tentative D call: TRBD1 (5 bases). Germline CDR1 MGHRA, CDR2 YSYEKL. The CDR3 sequence is 13 residues long. Trimming removed 1 base at V and 7 bases at J, with 8 bases between. As DNA, the CDR3 is TGCGCCAGCAGCCAAGTGCAGGGAAATGAGCAGTTCTTC. Its translation: CASSQVQGNEQFF.

The CDR3 here is CSARLNTGELFF. In nucleotides, the CDR3 is TGCAGTGCTAGATTGAACACCGGGGAGCTGTTTTTT. V gene TRBV20-1 combines with J gene TRBJ2-2, with D hard to call. The CDR3 extends over 12 amino acids. V dropped 2 bases and J dropped 1 base, with 2 bases sitting between them. The V gene's germline CDR1 is DFQATT and CDR2 SNEGSKA (reference sequence).

The chain uses TRBV20-1 and TRBJ2-2; TRBD1 or TRBD2 may be the D gene (6 bases each). Trimming removed 3 bases from V and 1 base from J, with 15 bases in between. The germline V gene encodes CDR1 DFQATT and CDR2 SNEGSKA (reference sequence). The CDR3 has 16 residues. CDR3 sequence (DNA): TGCAGTGCTAGTCCGGGGGCAGGGCAGAACACCGGGGAGCTGTTTTTT. Translation gives CSASPGAGQNTGELFF.

This clonotype counts as medium-sized. The chain carries TRBV4-1 and TRBJ2-7, with 9 positions matching TRBD1. Germline loops: CDR1 MGHRA, CDR2 YSYEKL. CDR3 length: 16 amino acids. V dropped 5 bases and J dropped 5; count of bases not matched to a gene: 13. CDR3 region: CASSISTGGLRNEQYF. In DNA form, the CDR3 reads TGCGCCAGCAGCATATCCACAGGGGGCCTGAGGAACGAGCAGTACTTC.

The chain employs TRBV12-3 or TRBV12-4 and TRBJ1-2, with 7 bases aligning to TRBD1. Trimming at V came to 5 bases and at J to 2 bases, leaving 5 bases not matched to a gene. The CDR3 runs to 14 residues. The CDR3 loop reads CASSTRGQNYGYTF. The DNA of the CDR3 is TGTGCCAGCAGTACCCGGGGACAGAACTATGGCTACACCTTC.

This clonotype turned up a few times. The gene calls are TRBV10-3 and TRBJ2-5, with 7 bases that match TRBD2. The CDR3 loop spans 14 amino acids. CDR1 and CDR2 from the germline V gene are ENHRY and SYGVKD. Trimming cost V 2 bases and J 5 bases; bases outside gene matches: 5. This CDR3 is CAISERLAGETQYF. CDR3 sequence (DNA): TGTGCCATCAGTGAGAGACTAGCAGGGGAGACCCAGTACTTC.